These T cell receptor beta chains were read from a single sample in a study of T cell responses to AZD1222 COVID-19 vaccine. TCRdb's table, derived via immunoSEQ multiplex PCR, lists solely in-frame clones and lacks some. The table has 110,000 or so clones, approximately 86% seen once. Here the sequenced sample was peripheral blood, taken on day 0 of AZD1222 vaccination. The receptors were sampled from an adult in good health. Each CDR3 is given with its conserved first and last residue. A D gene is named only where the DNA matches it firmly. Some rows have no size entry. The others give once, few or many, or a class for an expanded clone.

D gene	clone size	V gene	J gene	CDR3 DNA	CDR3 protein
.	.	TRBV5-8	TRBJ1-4	TGTGCCAGCAGCTTGGCCGGCGATGCTAATGAAAAACTGTTTTTT	CASSLAGDANEKLFF
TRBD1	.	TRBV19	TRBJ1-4	TGTGCCAGTAGGTCGGGACAGGCTAATGAAAAACTGTTTTTT	CASRSGQANEKLFF
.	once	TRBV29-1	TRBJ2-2	TGCAGCGTTACAGGACGGACACCGAACACCGGGGAGCTGTTTTTT	CSVTGRTPNTGELFF
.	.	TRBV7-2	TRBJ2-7	TGTGCCAGCAGTCCCGACCGGGACACGGTCTACGAGCAGTACTTC	CASSPDRDTVYEQYF
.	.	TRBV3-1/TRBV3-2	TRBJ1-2	TGTGCCAGCAGCTGGAATAGGGACGGCTACACCTTC	CASSWNRDGYTF
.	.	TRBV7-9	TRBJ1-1	TGTGCCAGCAGCTTAGGCACGACGGGGTACGCTGAAGCTTTCTTT	CASSLGTTGYAEAFF
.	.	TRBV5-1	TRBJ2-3	TGCGCCAGCAGCTTGGAGGGCAGGGATTCAGATACGCAGTATTTT	CASSLEGRDSDTQYF
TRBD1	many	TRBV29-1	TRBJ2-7	TGCAGCGTCCGGACAGGGGCGGTGTACGAGCAGTACTTC	CSVRTGAVYEQYF
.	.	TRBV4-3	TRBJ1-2	TGCGCCAGCAGCCAAGATTTGGGGCAGAGCGGCTACACCTTC	CASSQDLGQSGYTF
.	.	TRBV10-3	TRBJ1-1	TGTGCCATCAGCCAGACAGGTTTGAACACTGAAGCTTTCTTT	CAISQTGLNTEAFF
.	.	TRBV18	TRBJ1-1	TGTGCCAGCTCCCCCCTTTGGGGAGGGGAGAACACTGAAGCTTTCTTT	CASSPLWGGENTEAFF
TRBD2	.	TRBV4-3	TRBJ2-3	TGCGCCAGCAGCCAGGATGGACTAGCGGGGGCCAGGGATACGCAGTATTTT	CASSQDGLAGARDTQYF
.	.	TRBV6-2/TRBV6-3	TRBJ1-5	TGTGCCAGCAGTTCTACAGGGACAAACAATCAGCCCCAGCATTTT	CASSSTGTNNQPQHF
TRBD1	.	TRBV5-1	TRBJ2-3	TGCGCCAGCAGCTTGGGACAGGGTTCTATCACAGATACGCAGTATTTT	CASSLGQGSITDTQYF
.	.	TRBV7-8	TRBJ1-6	TGTGCCAGCAGCTTATTGTTTCTGGATTCACCCCTCCACTTT	CASSLLFLDSPLHF
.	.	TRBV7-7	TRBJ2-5	TGTGCCAGCAGCGTCGGGACCGTCGGTGAGACCCAGTACTTC	CASSVGTVGETQYF
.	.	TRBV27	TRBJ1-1	TGTGCCAGCAGTGCGCCCCCAAGGAACACTGAAGCTTTCTTT	CASSAPPRNTEAFF
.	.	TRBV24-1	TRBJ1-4	TGTGCCACCAGGGCTCTGTTGCGAAATGAAAAACTGTTTTTT	CATRALLRNEKLFF
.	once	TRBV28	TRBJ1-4	TGTGCCAGCAGTTCCGCCGAGGGACCCAATGAAAAACTGTTTTTT	CASSSAEGPNEKLFF
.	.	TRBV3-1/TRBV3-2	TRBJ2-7	TGTGCCAGCAGCCAAGAAGGAGGGACATCCGAGCAGTACTTC	CASSQEGGTSEQYF
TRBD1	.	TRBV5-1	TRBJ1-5	TGCGCCAGCAGCTTGCGGGGACAGGGTGATGAGCCCCAGCATTTT	CASSLRGQGDEPQHF
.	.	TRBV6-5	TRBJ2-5	TGTGCCAGCAGTTACGACAGGACTCTTGGAGAGACCCAGTACTTC	CASSYDRTLGETQYF
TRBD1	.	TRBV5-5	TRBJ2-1	TGTGCCAGCAGCCCACTCCGGGACAGGGTAAATGAGCAGTTCTTC	CASSPLRDRVNEQFF
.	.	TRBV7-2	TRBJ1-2	TGTGCCAGCAGCTTAGGGACGGCAGGGAATGGCTACACCTTC	CASSLGTAGNGYTF
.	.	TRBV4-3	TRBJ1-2	TGCGCCAGCAGCCAAGAGGTAGACACTTACTATGGCTACACCTTC	CASSQEVDTYYGYTF
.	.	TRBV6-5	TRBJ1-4	TGTGCCAGCACCCCCCCGGAGAAGGCTAATGAAAAACTGTTTTTT	CASTPPEKANEKLFF
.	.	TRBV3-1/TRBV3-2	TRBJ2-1	TGTGCCAGCAGCCTGTGGAAGGAGTTCTTC	CASSLWKEFF
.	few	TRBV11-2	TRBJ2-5	TGTGCCAGCAGCCTCCGGGACTGGCAAGAGACCCAGTACTTC	CASSLRDWQETQYF
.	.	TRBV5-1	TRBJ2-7	TGCGCCAGCAGCCTCAGGGGGGACCCGTCCTACGAGCAGTACTTC	CASSLRGDPSYEQYF
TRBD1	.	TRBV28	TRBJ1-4	TGTGCCAGCAGGCAACAGGGGGTTAGTGAAAAACTGTTTTTT	CASRQQGVSEKLFF
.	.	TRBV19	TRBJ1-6	TGTGCCAGTAGTATAGGTGTGACTCGGGCCGATTCACCCCTCCACTTT	CASSIGVTRADSPLHF
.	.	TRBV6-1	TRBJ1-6	TGTGCCAGCAGTGAAGATTTCCCCAATTCACCCCTCCACTTT	CASSEDFPNSPLHF
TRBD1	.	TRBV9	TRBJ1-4	TGTGCCAGCAGCCCTAGACAGGGGGGAGAAAAACTGTTTTTT	CASSPRQGGEKLFF
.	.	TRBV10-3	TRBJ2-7	TGTGCCATCAGTGAGTCAGTAGGGGCGTTGCACGAGCAGTACTTC	CAISESVGALHEQYF
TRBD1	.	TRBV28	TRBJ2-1	TGTGCCAGCAGTGTCCGACAGGGGAACTACAATGAGCAGTTCTTC	CASSVRQGNYNEQFF
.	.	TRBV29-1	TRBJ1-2	TGCAGCTTCTGGGCTAACTATGGCTACACCTTC	CSFWANYGYTF
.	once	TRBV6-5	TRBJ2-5	TGTGCCAGCACCCCCGGTAGGCAGGGAGAGACCCAGTACTTC	CASTPGRQGETQYF
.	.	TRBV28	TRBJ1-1	TGTGCCAGCAGTTTATATCAGGTCCCGAAAGCTTTCTTT	CASSLYQVPKAFF
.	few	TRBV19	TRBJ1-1	TGTGCCAGTAGCAAGGGGGGCCAGGCCCTCATGAACACTGAAGCTTTCTTT	CASSKGGQALMNTEAFF
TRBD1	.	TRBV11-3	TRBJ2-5	TGTGCCAGCAGCTCCGGACAGGACCAAGAGACCCAGTACTTC	CASSSGQDQETQYF
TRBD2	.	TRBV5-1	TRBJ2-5	TGCGCCAGCAGCTTGGCCCCCGGACTAGCGGGGGGCCTTGAGACCCAGTACTTC	CASSLAPGLAGGLETQYF
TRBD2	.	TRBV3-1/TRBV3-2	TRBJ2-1	TGTGCCAGCAGCCCTTTTCGGGGGGGCTCCGATGAGCAGTTCTTC	CASSPFRGGSDEQFF
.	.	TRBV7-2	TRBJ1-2	TGTGCCAGCTCATCGTCAGAAACTAACTATGGCTACACCTTC	CASSSSETNYGYTF
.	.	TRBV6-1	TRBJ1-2	TGTGCCAGCAGTGAGTCCCTGACCAACCTCTATGGCTACACCTTC	CASSESLTNLYGYTF
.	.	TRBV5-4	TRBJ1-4	TGTGCCAGCAGCTATACCGGCCGGAGGACTAATGAAAAACTGTTTTTT	CASSYTGRRTNEKLFF
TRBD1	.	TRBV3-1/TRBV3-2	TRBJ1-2	TGTGCCAGCAGCCAAGACAGACAGGGCTCGGGCTACACCTTC	CASSQDRQGSGYTF
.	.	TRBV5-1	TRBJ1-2	TGCGCCAGCAGCTGGGGAGCTAACTATGGCTACACCTTC	CASSWGANYGYTF
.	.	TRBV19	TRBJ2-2	TGTGCCAGTAGGGTCAGGGGCGTGGACGGGGAGCTGTTTTTT	CASRVRGVDGELFF
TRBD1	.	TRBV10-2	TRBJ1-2	TGCGCCAGCAGTGAGCCCGGACAGGGAAAAAACTATGGCTACACCTTC	CASSEPGQGKNYGYTF
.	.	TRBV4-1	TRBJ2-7	TGCGCCAGCAGCCCAGGGGCAACCTACGAGCAGTACTTC	CASSPGATYEQYF
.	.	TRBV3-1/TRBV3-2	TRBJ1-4	TGTGCCAGCAGCCCCAGTAATGAAAAACTGTTTTTT	CASSPSNEKLFF
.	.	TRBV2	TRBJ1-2	TGTGCCAGCAGTGGCTTGGTGGCAGGTTATGGCTACACCTTC	CASSGLVAGYGYTF
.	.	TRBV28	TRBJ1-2	TGTGCCAGCAGTTCAGATCAAGGCTACACCTTC	CASSSDQGYTF
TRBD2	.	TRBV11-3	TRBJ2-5	TGTGCCAGCAGCCCAGCCCGGGGGGGAGAGACCCAGTACTTC	CASSPARGGETQYF
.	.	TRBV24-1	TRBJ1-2	TGTGCCACCTGGCAGGCACCAGGTGGCTACACCTTC	CATWQAPGGYTF
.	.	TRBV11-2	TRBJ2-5	TGTGCCAGCAGCCCCATCCCCGGAAGGGAGACCCAGTACTTC	CASSPIPGRETQYF
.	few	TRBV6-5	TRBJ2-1	TGTGCCAGCAGAGTCGACAGGTACAATGAGCAGTTCTTC	CASRVDRYNEQFF
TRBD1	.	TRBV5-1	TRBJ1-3	TGCGCCAGCAGCTTGGGACAGGGAGGAGGAAACACCATATATTTT	CASSLGQGGGNTIYF
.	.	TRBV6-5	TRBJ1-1	TGTGCCAGCAGTATTACAGGACATCTGAACACTGAAGCTTTCTTT	CASSITGHLNTEAFF
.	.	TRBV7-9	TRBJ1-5	TGTGCCAGCAGATTCGGGACGGCCGGCAATCAGCCCCAGCATTTT	CASRFGTAGNQPQHF